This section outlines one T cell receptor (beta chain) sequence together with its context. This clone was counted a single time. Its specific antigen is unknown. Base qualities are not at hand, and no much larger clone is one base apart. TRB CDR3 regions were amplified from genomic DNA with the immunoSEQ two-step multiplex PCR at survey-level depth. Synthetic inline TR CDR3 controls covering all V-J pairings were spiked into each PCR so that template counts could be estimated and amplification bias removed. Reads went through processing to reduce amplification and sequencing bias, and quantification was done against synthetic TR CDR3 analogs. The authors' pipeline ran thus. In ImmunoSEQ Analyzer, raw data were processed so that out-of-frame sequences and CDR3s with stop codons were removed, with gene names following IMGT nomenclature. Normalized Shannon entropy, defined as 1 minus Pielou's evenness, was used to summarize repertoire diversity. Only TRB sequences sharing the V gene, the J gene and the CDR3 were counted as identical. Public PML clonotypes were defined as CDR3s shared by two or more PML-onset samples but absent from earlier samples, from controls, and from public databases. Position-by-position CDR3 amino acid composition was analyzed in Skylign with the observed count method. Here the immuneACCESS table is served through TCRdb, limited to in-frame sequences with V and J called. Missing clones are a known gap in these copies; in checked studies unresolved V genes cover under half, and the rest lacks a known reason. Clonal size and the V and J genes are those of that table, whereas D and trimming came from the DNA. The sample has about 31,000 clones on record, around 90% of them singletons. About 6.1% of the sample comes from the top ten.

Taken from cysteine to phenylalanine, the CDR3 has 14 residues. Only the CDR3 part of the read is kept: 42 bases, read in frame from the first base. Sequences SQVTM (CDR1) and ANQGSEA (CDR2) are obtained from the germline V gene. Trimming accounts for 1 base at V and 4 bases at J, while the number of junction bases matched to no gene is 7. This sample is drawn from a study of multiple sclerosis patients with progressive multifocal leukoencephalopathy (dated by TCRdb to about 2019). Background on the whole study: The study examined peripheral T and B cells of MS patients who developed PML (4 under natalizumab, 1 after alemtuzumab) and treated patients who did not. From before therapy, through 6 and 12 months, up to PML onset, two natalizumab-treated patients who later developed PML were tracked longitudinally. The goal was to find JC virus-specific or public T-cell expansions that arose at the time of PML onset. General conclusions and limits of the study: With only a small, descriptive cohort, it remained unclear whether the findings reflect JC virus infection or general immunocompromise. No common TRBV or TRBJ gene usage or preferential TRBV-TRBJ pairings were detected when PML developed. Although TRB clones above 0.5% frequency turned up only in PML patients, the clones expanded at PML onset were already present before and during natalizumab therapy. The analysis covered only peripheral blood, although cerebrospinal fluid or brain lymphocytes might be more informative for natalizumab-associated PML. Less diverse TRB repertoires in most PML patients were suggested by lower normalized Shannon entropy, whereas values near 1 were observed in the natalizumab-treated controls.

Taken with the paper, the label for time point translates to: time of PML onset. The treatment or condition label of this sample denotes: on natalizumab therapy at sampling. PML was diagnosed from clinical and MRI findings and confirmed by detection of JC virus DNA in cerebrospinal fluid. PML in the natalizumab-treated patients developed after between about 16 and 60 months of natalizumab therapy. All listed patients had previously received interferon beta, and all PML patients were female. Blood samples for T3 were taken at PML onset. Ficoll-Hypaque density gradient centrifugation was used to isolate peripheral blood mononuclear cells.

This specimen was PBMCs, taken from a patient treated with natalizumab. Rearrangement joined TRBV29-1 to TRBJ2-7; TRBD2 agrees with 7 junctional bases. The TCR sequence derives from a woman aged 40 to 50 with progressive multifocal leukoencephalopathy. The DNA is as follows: TGCAGCGTTGAAGTCGGCGGGAGAAAATACGAGCAGTACTTC. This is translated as CSVEVGGRKYEQYF.